This T cell receptor (beta chain) was retrieved from a study of blood T cell repertoires in COVID-19. Allocation to cohorts depended on clinical history reported by the participants. Libraries were prepared by immunoSEQ multiplex PCR; TCRdb keeps only in-frame clonotypes and omits some of them. The sample lists hundreds of thousands of clones, 85% occurring once. Germline CDR1 reads LGHDT; CDR2 reads YNNKEL (reference sequence). The CDR3 runs 19 residues. Trimming cost V 1 base and J 1 base; bases outside gene matches: 8. A single count supports this clone. This sequence was found in a woman aged 25 to 39 who had been exposed to COVID-19. This chain uses TRBV3-1 (or the pseudogene TRBV3-2) with TRBJ2-6; 9 bases align to TRBD1. Specimen: PBMCs or T cells enriched from blood (not recorded which). The chain's CDR3 is CASSQGPSTGGSGANVLTF. The CDR3 DNA is TGTGCCAGCAGCCAAGGACCGTCGACAGGGGGTTCTGGGGCCAACGTCCTGACTTTC.